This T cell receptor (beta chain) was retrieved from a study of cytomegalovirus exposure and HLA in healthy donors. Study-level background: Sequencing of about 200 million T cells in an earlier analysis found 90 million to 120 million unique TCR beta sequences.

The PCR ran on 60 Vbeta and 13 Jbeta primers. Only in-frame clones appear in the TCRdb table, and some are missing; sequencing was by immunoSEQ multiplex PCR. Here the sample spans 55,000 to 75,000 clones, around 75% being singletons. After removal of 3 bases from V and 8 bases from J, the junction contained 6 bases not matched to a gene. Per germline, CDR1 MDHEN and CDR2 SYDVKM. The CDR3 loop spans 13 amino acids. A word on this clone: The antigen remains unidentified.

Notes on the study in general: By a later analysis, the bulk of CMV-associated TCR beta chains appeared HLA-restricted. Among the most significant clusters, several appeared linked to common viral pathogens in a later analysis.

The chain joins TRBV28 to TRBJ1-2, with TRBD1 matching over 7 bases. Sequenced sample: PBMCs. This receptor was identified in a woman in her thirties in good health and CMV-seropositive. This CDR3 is CASSLGRGGGYTF. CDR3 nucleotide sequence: TGTGCCAGCAGTTTGGGTCGAGGGGGCGGCTACACCTTC.